Following are 15 T cell receptor beta chains from one sample sequenced in a study of T cell repertoires in cytomegalovirus infection. The antigens for these receptors are not known. MiXCR, applied by TCRdb to the reads, yields one record per CDR3 protein. The top ten clones hold 13% of a sample with hundreds of thousands of distinct CDR3 sequences, approximately 31% of them seen once. The sequencing here drew on cultured CD8+ T cells from PBMCs, taken from culture after CMV antigen stimulation. The receptor source for this set is a human donor in good health (CMV status not recorded). Some clones in this sample may be carry-over from other donors' samples.

This clonotype came up once. A much larger clone lies one base from this, so it may be a read error. The CDR3 is CASSSTSGGWDGQFF. The CDR3 DNA sequence: TGTGCCAGCAGCTCCACTAGCGGGGGCTGGGATGGGCAGTTCTTC. The chain couples TRBV7-8 to TRBJ2-1; 11 bases fit TRBD2. The CDR3 sequence is 15 residues long. V was clipped by 4 bases and J by 12 bases; unmatched bases: 11. Germline lookup yields CDR1 SGHVS and CDR2 FQNEAQ.

V usage is TRBV6-5 and J usage is TRBJ2-1, with D perhaps TRBD2 (5 bases). Trimming shortened V by 2 bases and J by 9 bases, and 11 bases separated the two germline ends. Germline CDR1 is MNHEY and CDR2 is SVGAGI. This CDR3 has 13 amino acids. The DNA of the CDR3 is TGTGCCAGCAGTTACGGTCGGGGAGCTGAGCAGTTCTTC. Protein product: CASSYGRGAEQFF.

A note on this clonotype: One base away lies a much larger clone, so this may be a sequencing read error. The chain joins TRBV6-1 to TRBJ1-1; no reliable D call. CDR1 is MNHNS and CDR2 is SASEGT in the germline V gene. This CDR3 contains 13 residues. CDR3 amino acids: CANSLDLRTYTFF. CDR3 coding DNA: TGTGCCAACAGTCTGGACTTACGAACATATACTTTCTTT.

This clonotype was detected many times. This chain links TRBV7-9 with TRBJ2-1, with D tentatively TRBD2 (6 bases). Germline V CDR1 and CDR2: SEHNR, FQNEAQ (reference sequence). The germline V and J ends were trimmed by 7 bases and 4 bases, with 14 bases remaining between them. The CDR3 has 14 amino acids. The CDR3 loop reads CASIHRDFYNEQFF. In DNA, the CDR3 is TGTGCCAGCATTCACCGGGACTTTTACAATGAGCAGTTCTTC.

This chain connects TRBV10-3 to TRBJ1-1; TRBD1 aligns across 8 bases. With V trimmed by 7 bases and J by 6 bases, 7 bases remained unmatched. The CDR3 length is 13 residues. CDR1 is ENHRY, CDR2 SYGVKD, per germline. The DNA for the CDR3 is TGTGCCATCACAGGGGGCAGGAGGTCTGAAGCTTTCTTT. Translation: CAITGGRRSEAFF.

This chain links TRBV20-1 with TRBJ2-1; D is uncertain. The length of the CDR3 is 15 residues. V dropped 6 bases and J dropped 4 bases, with 19 bases sitting between them. CDR1 and CDR2 (germline): DFQATT, SNEGSKA (reference sequence). The CDR3 nucleotides are TGCAGTGCCTGCGAAACCCGTTTTCGGTACAATGAGCAGTTCTTC. It codes for CSACETRFRYNEQFF.

This clonotype was seen a few times. The chain links TRBV9 to TRBJ2-5; 10 bases line up with TRBD2. This CDR3 contains 16 residues. J gave up 5 bases and V 0 bases, and 7 bases lay outside the gene matches. Germline assignment: CDR1 SGDLS and CDR2 YYNGEE. The DNA of the CDR3 is TGTGCCAGCAGCGTAGGTAGCGGGGGGCCACTGGAGACCCAGTACTTC. Translation: CASSVGSGGPLETQYF.

A few counts support this clonotype. The V call is TRBV6-5, the J call TRBJ2-5; D is unresolved. Germline CDR1 reads MNHEY; CDR2 reads SVGAGI. The CDR3 has 16 residues. With 0 bases removed from V and 3 bases from J, the gap between germline ends came to 14 bases. The CDR3 nucleotides read TGTGCCAGCAGTTACTCGAGTTTCGTACGGGAAGAGACCCAGTACTTC. Translating gives CASSYSSFVREETQYF.

The V call is TRBV19, the J call TRBJ1-1; possible D gene TRBD1, 6 bases. The CDR3 loop spans 12 amino acids. CDR1 and CDR2 from the germline V gene are LNHDA and SQIVND (reference sequence). Trimming removed 3 bases at V and 8 bases at J, with 10 bases between. In DNA, the CDR3 is TGTGCCAGTAGTATTTTTGACAGGGAAGCTTTCTTT. Amino acids: CASSIFDREAFF.

The chain joins TRBV5-8 to TRBJ1-6; D gene ambiguous. This CDR3 has 16 amino acids. The V end was cut by 4 bases, the J end by 7 bases, with 18 bases between. Germline V lookup: CDR1 SGHTS, CDR2 YDEGEE. CDR3 sequence (DNA): TGTGCCAGCAGCCCACTACTCGCGGTGTCAAATTCACCCCTCCACTTT. Its translation is CASSPLLAVSNSPLHF.

The chain has TRBV27 and TRBJ2-7; D possibly corresponds to TRBD1 (5 bases). Germline CDR1 is MNHEY and CDR2 is SMNVEV (reference sequence). V shed 0 bases and J shed 5 bases, with 8 bases lying between them. There are 13 residues in the CDR3. CDR3 nucleotides: TGTGCCAGCAGTTTATCGACGGACAACGAGCAGTACTTC. Its protein is CASSLSTDNEQYF.

This clonotype occurred a few times. V gene TRBV4-3 combines with J gene TRBJ2-1, with 10 bases fitting TRBD2. This CDR3 region has 17 residues. J gave up 1 base and V 1 base, and 4 bases lay outside the gene matches. Germline V gene lookup returns CDR1 LGHNA and CDR2 YSLEER. The CDR3: CASSQVFSGGSYNEQFF. DNA for the CDR3: TGCGCCAGCAGCCAAGTATTTAGCGGGGGGTCCTACAATGAGCAGTTCTTC.

J is TRBJ2-7 and V is TRBV4-2; the D gene is possibly TRBD1 (6 bases). Germline V gene data show CDR1 as LGHNA and CDR2 as YNFKEQ. This CDR3 spans 15 amino acids. The V and J ends lost 1 base and 5 bases respectively, with 15 bases between them. The CDR3 nucleotides are TGTGCCAGCAGCCAAGTCCGAGCAGGGGCCGACGAGCAGTACTTC. It translates to CASSQVRAGADEQYF.

This clonotype was counted many times. CDR3 residues: CASNKFVQPQHF. DNA for the CDR3: TGTGCCAGCAATAAGTTCGTTCAGCCCCAGCATTTT. V gene TRBV6-1 combines with J gene TRBJ1-5, with D unresolved. CDR3 length equals 12 residues. The V end was cut by 7 bases, the J end by 6 bases, with 10 bases between. Germline assignment: CDR1 MNHNS and CDR2 SASEGT.

This clonotype turned up a few times. The V gene is TRBV27, the J gene TRBJ2-3; 12 bases align to TRBD1. Germline CDR1 MNHEY, CDR2 SMNVEV (reference sequence). This CDR3 is 17 amino acids long. V lost 3 bases and J lost 5; bases outside the gene matches: 9. The CDR3 region is CASSLWIGDRGLDTQYF. The CDR3 DNA follows: TGTGCCAGCAGTTTGTGGATCGGGGACAGGGGGCTAGATACGCAGTATTTT.